The subject of this entry is one T cell receptor beta chain. Its antigen is currently unknown. V lost 3 bases, J lost 2 bases, and 1 base stayed unmatched. The CDR3 loop spans 14 amino acids. The V gene's germline CDR1 is SGHDT and CDR2 YYEEEE. The data stem from a study of PD-1 blockade in classical Hodgkin lymphoma. Whole-study results and caveats: When nivolumab was started under 1 year after ASCT, patients were excluded. Complete responders possessed baseline diversity comparable to newly diagnosed patients. CD4+ TCR diversity rose significantly by C4D1, and CD8+ TCR diversity did not.

Every patient relapsed after autologous stem cell transplantation, and brentuximab vedotin exposure varied. Best response was recorded as complete response, partial response or progressive disease. Assay used: immunoSEQ multiplex PCR; TCRdb lists only in-frame clones, some missing. The sample has fewer than 25,000 clones, 80% to 90% seen once. Sequencing was performed on peripheral blood mononuclear cells (PBMCs), taken before the second cycle of nivolumab. The V gene is TRBV5-6, the J gene TRBJ2-5; 10 bases map to TRBD1. This sequence originates from a human donor with classical Hodgkin lymphoma. The CDR3 DNA sequence: TGTGCCAGCAGCTCGGACAGGGGGCAAGAGACCCAGTACTTC. This encodes CASSSDRGQETQYF.